In this sample, the clone carrying this TCR beta chain turned up once. Assay used: immunoSEQ multiplex PCR; TCRdb lists only in-frame clones, some missing. The sample yields some 140,000 clones, around four fifths seen once. This sample is drawn from a study of cytotoxic CD8 clonotypes in ibrutinib-treated CLL. The source was PBMCs, collected after 24 months of ibrutinib treatment. This clonotype originated in a human donor with chronic lymphocytic leukemia.

Here the CDR3 DNA reads TGTGCCAGTAGTGATCGGACAGGGTCTTATGAGCAGTTCTTC. It encodes CASSDRTGSYEQFF. The gene calls are TRBV19 and TRBJ2-1; the match to TRBD1 covers 8 bases. Per germline, CDR1 LNHDA and CDR2 SQIVND (reference sequence). V was pared by 5 bases and J by 8 bases, with 8 bases of the junction left unmatched. The CDR3 runs to 14 residues.